These 9 T cell receptor beta chains share one sample of origin, sequenced in a study of OX40 agonist ivuxolimab in advanced cancers. Generated by immunoSEQ multiplex PCR, the TCRdb table keeps only in-frame clones and is missing some. This table holds 100,000 to 150,000 clones, 80% to 95% found once. The material was CD4+ or CD8+ T cells sorted from blood, obtained in a trial of the OX40 agonist ivuxolimab. The receptor source for this set is an adult with an advanced solid tumor such as melanoma, head and neck, liver or kidney cancer.

V is TRBV19 and J is TRBJ1-2; D call uncertain. V lost 9 bases and J lost 4, with 15 bases in between. The CDR3 has 13 residues. The germline V gene encodes CDR1 LNHDA and CDR2 SQIVND (reference sequence). CDR3 loop: CASQDTASYGYTF. CDR3 nucleotides: TGTGCCAGCCAAGACACGGCATCCTATGGCTACACCTTC.

This clone was detected only once. The V and J genes are TRBV7-9 and TRBJ2-7; 7 bases map to TRBD2. This CDR3 has 13 residues. The germline V gene has CDR1 SEHNR and CDR2 FQNEAQ (reference sequence). V was pared by 5 bases and J by 3 bases, with 4 bases of the junction left unmatched. CDR3 nucleotide sequence: TGTGCCAGCAGCCCCCGGACTAGCTACGAGCAGTACTTC. Its protein product is CASSPRTSYEQYF.

The genes are TRBV28 and TRBJ2-3, with TRBD1 identical over 8 bases. Trimming cost V 2 bases and J 2 bases; bases outside gene matches: 9. Germline V CDR1 and CDR2: MDHEN, SYDVKM. The CDR3 runs to 17 residues. In DNA form, the CDR3 reads TGTGCCAGCAGTTTACCCCCCGGACAGGGACCCACAGATACGCAGTATTTT. It translates to CASSLPPGQGPTDTQYF.

V and J are TRBV19 and TRBJ2-7, with TRBD2 matching over 10 bases. The CDR3 is 15 residues long. The germline gives CDR1 LNHDA, CDR2 SQIVND (reference sequence). After removal of 3 bases from V and 5 bases from J, the junction contained 7 bases not matched to a gene. DNA of the CDR3: TGTGCCAGTAGTATGATTGGGACTAGCGCCGACGAGCAGTACTTC. Protein sequence: CASSMIGTSADEQYF. Variable domain in full (rest from reference TRBV19 and TRBJ2-7): DGGITQSPKYLFRKEGQNVTLSCEQNLNHDAMYWYRQDPGQGLRLIYYSQIVNDFQKGDIAEGYSVSREKKESFPLTVTSAQKNPTAFYLCASSMIGTSADEQYFGPGTRLTVT.

DNA for the CDR3: TGCGCCAGCAGCTTGGGGGTACTGAACGAGCAGTACTTC. Amino acid sequence: CASSLGVLNEQYF. This chain uses TRBV5-1 with TRBJ2-7; D not resolved. The length of the CDR3 is 13 residues. Germline lookup yields CDR1 SGHRS and CDR2 YFSETQ. Trimming took 0 bases from V and 5 from J, leaving 9 bases between them.

Here the CDR3 reads CASSFQRGPFWEQFF. CDR3 nucleotide sequence: TGTGCCAGCAGTTTCCAAAGGGGGCCCTTCTGGGAGCAGTTCTTC. The chain carries TRBV28 and TRBJ2-1; 7 nucleotides agree with TRBD1. This CDR3 is built from 15 residues. Germline loops: CDR1 MDHEN, CDR2 SYDVKM. The trim removed 3 bases at V and 10 bases at J, leaving 12 bases unmatched.

The chain couples TRBV27 to TRBJ2-3, with 11 bases lining up with TRBD2. Germline-derived CDR1 and CDR2 are MNHEY and SMNVEV (reference sequence). This CDR3 has 16 residues. J was trimmed by 2 bases and V by 6 bases; bases with no gene match: 7. In nucleotides, the CDR3 is TGTGCCAGCAGCGCCACTAGCGGGAGAACCACAGATACGCAGTATTTT. Encoded protein: CASSATSGRTTDTQYF.

The chain employs TRBV6-6 and TRBJ1-4; D is undetermined. The CDR3 covers 15 residues. The ends were cut back, 0 bases at V and 4 bases at J, with 9 bases in the middle. Germline V gives CDR1 MNHNY, CDR2 SVGAGI (reference sequence). The CDR3 region is CASSYSTGRNEKLFF. For the CDR3, the DNA is TGTGCCAGCAGTTACTCGACTGGGCGTAATGAAAAACTGTTTTTT.

The rearrangement joins TRBV6-6 to TRBJ1-2, with D possibly being TRBD1 (6 bases). Germline V gene lookup returns CDR1 MNHNY and CDR2 SVGAGI (reference sequence). The CDR3 length is 16 residues. V gave up 7 bases and J gave up 8 bases, with 26 bases separating them. CDR3 sequence (DNA): TGTGCCAGCACCGACCCGGGGGGGGCTGGACCAATGGGCTACACCTTC. Its protein is CASTDPGGAGPMGYTF.